This TCR beta chain originates from a study of blood T cell repertoires in COVID-19. Clones were sequenced by immunoSEQ multiplex PCR, and TCRdb holds only the in-frame ones, with some missing. The repertoire consists of under 250,000 clones, with 80% to 85% occurring once and the leading ten covering roughly 2.3%. V was clipped by 4 bases and J by 8 bases, with 11 bases between them. This CDR3 is 11 amino acids long. Germline V CDR1 and CDR2: SQVTM, ANQGSEA. This TCR came from a woman aged 60-70 years with acute or convalescent COVID-19. Source material: peripheral blood. The V gene is TRBV29-1, the J gene TRBJ1-2; D gene ambiguous. CDR3 DNA: TGCAGCGTTGCTGGGCGAGGGGGCTACACCTTC. Translating gives CSVAGRGGYTF.